This entry is about one TCR beta chain. Its cognate antigen is unknown. The data originate from a study of radiotherapy plus CTLA-4 blockade in lung cancer. Study results and caveats: Response was reportedly best predicted by early blood T cell clone dynamics, with interferon-beta.

The protocol was immunoSEQ multiplex PCR, while the TCRdb copy is restricted to in-frame clones and leaves out a portion. In the table there are some 67,000 clones, roughly 76% of which are singletons. Trimming shortened V by 4 bases and J by 4 bases, and 5 bases separated the two germline ends. This CDR3 comprises 12 residues. CDR1 and CDR2 (germline): MDHEN, SYDVKM. V is TRBV28 and J is TRBJ1-5; no definite D call. Here the sequenced sample was peripheral blood, taken from a patient treated with radiotherapy plus ipilimumab. The clonotype originates from a human donor with non-small cell lung cancer whose response to radiotherapy plus ipilimumab could not be evaluated. Some clones in this sample may be carry-over from other donors' samples. CDR3 residues: CASSSLNQPQHF. CDR3 in DNA: TGTGCCAGCAGTTCCCTGAATCAGCCCCAGCATTTT. Full variable domain (missing parts from reference TRBV28 and TRBJ1-5): DVKVTQSSRYLVKRTGEKVFLECVQDMDHENMFWYRQDPGLGLRLIYFSYDVKMKEKGDIPEGYSVSREKKERFSLILESASTNQTSMYLCASSSLNQPQHFGDGTRLSIL.